The T cell receptor (beta chain) under discussion was sequenced for a study of blood T cells in healthy people across ages. For the second PCR, which ran for about 6 to 12 cycles, a sample-barcoded 5' primer and a J-beta primer mix were used. All samples yielded 2.5 million or more CDR3-containing paired-end reads. TCRdb passed the 5' RACE reads through MiXCR, listing each CDR3 protein once. The sample shows some 640,000 distinct CDR3 sequences, 49% of them seen only once. V was trimmed by 6 bases and J by 7 bases, leaving 12 bases between them. This CDR3 contains 11 residues. Germline lookup yields CDR1 DFQATT and CDR2 SNEGSKA (reference sequence).

This sequence joins TRBV20-1 and TRBJ1-2; D gene unclear. This TCR came from a woman between 55 and 75 years old in good health. Sequenced sample: blood. CDR3 DNA sequence: TGCAGTGCCGCCCGGCCGGGTGGCTACACCTTC. Translated, it gives CSAARPGGYTF.